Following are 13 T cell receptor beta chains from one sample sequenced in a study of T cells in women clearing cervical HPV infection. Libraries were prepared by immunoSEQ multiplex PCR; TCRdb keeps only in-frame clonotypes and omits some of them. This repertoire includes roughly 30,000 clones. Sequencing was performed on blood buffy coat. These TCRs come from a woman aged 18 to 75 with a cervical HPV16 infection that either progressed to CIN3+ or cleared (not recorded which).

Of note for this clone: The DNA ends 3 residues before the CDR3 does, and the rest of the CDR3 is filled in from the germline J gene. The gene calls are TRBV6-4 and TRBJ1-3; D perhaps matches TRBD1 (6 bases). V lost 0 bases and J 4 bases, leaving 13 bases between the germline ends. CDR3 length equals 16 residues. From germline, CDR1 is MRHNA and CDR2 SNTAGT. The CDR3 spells CASSDSVQGPGNTIYF. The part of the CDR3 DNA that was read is TGTGCCAGCAGTGACTCCGTGCAGGGGCCAGGAAACACC.

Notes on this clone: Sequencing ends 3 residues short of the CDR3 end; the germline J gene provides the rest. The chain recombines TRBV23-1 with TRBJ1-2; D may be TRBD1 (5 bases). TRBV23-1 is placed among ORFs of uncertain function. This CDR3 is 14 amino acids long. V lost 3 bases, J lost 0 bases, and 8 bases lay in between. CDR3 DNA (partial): TGCGCCAGCAGTCATAGGGGCTCTAACTATGGC. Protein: CASSHRGSNYG. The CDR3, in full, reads CASSHRGSNYGYTF.

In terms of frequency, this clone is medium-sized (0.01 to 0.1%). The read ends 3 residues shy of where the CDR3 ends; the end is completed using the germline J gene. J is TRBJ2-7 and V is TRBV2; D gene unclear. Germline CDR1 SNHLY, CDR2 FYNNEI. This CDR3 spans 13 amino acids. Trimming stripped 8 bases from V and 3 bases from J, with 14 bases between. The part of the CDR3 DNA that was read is TGTGCCAGCGTGGGCACTTTTTTCTACGAG. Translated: CASVGTFFYE. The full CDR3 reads CASVGTFFYEQYF.

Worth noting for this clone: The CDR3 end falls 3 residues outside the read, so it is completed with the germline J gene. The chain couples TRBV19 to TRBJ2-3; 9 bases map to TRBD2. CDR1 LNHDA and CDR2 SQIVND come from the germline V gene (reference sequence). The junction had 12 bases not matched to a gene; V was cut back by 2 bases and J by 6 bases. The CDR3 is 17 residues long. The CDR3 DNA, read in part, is TGTGCCAGTAGTATAAGATTAGCGGGAGAGGGACTTGATACG. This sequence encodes CASSIRLAGEGLDT. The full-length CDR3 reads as CASSIRLAGEGLDTQYF.

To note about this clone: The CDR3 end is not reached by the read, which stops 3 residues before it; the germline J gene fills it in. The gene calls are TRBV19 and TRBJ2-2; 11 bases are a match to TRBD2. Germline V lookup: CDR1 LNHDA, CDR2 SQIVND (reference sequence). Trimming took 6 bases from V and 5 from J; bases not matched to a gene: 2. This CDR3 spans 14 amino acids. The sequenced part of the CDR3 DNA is TGTGCCAGTAGGACTAGCGGGGCGACCGGGGAG. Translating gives CASRTSGATGE. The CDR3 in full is CASRTSGATGELFF.

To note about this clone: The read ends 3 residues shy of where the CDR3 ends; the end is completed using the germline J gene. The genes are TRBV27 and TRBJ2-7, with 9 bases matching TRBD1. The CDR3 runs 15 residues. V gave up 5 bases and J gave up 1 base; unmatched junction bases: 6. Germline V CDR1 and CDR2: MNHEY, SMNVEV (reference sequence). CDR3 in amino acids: CASSAPDRGSYEQYF. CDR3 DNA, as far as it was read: TGTGCCAGCAGTGCCCCGGACAGGGGTTCCTACGAG.

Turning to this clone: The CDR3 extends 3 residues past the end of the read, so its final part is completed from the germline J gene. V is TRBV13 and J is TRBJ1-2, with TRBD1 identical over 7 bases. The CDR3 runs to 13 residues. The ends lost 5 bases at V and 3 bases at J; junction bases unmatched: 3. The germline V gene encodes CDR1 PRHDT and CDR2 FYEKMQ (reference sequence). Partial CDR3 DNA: TGTGCCAGCAGCCAAGACAGGGACTATGGC. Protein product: CASSQDRDYG. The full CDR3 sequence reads CASSQDRDYGYTF.

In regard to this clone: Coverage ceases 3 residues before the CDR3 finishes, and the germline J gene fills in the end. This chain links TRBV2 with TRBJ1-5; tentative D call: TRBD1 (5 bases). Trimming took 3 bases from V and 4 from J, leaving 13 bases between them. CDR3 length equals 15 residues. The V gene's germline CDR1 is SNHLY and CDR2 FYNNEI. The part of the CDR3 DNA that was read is TGTGCCAGCAGTGAGGTAGGGAGGGGTAATCAGCCC. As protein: CASSEVGRGNQP. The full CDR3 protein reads CASSEVGRGNQPQHF.

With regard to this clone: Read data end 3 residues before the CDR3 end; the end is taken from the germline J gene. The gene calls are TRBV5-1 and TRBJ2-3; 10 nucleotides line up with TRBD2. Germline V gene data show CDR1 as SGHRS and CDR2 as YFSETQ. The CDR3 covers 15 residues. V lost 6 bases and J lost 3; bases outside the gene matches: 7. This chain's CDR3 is CASTQREGLTDTQYF. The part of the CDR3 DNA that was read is TGCGCCAGCACCCAGCGGGAGGGCCTGACAGATACG.

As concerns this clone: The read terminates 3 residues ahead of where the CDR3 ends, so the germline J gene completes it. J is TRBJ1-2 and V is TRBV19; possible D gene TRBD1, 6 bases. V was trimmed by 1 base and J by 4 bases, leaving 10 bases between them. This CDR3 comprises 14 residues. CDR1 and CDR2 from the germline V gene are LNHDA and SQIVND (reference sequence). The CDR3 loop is CASSIGTVGYGYTF. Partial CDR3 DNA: TGTGCCAGTAGTATAGGGACAGTCGGCTATGGC. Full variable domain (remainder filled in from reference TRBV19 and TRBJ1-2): DGGITQSPKYLFRKEGQNVTLSCEQNLNHDAMYWYRQDPGQGLRLIYYSQIVNDFQKGDIAEGYSVSREKKESFPLTVTSAQKNPTAFYLCASSIGTVGYGYTFGSGTRLTVV.

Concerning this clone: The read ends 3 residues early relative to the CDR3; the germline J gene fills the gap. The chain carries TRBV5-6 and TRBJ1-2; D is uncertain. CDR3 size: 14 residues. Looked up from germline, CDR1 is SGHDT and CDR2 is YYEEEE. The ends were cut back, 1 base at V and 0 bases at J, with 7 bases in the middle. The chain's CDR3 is CASSLLLSNYGYTF. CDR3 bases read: TGTGCCAGCAGCTTGTTACTATCTAACTATGGC. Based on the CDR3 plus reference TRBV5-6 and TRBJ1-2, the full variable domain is DAGVTQSPTHLIKTRGQQVTLRCSPKSGHDTVSWYQQALGQGPQFIFQYYEEEERQRGNFPDRFSGHQFPNYSSELNVNALLLGDSALYLCASSLLLSNYGYTFGSGTRLTVV.

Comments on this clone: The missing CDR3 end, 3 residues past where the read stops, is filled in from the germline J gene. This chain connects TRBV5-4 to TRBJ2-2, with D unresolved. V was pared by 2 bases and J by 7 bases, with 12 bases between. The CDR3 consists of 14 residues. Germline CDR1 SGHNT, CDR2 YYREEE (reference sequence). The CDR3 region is CASSFGQAGGELFF. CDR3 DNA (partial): TGTGCCAGCAGCTTTGGGCAGGCAGGCGGGGAG.

CDR3 amino acids: CAWDKTGTSVPDTQYF. The covered CDR3 bases are TGTGCCTGGGATAAAACCGGGACTAGCGTCCCAGATACG. The chain joins TRBV30 to TRBJ2-3; 10 bases align to TRBD2. Read sequence stops 3 residues before the CDR3 end, and the germline J gene provides the missing end. With V trimmed by 5 bases and J by 4 bases, 12 bases remained unmatched. CDR3 length equals 16 residues. Germline lookup yields CDR1 GTSNPN and CDR2 SVGIG (reference sequence).